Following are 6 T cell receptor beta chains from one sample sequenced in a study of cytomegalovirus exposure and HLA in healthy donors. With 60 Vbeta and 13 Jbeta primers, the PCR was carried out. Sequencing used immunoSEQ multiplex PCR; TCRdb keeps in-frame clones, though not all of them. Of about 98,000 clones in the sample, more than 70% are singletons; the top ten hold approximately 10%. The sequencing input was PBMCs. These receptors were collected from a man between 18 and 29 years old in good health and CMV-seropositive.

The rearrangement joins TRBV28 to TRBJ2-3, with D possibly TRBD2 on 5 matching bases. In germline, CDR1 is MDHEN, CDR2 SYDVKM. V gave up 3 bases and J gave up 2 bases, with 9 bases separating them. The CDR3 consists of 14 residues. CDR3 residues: CASSFEGDTDTQYF. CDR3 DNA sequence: TGTGCCAGCAGTTTCGAGGGAGACACAGATACGCAGTATTTT.

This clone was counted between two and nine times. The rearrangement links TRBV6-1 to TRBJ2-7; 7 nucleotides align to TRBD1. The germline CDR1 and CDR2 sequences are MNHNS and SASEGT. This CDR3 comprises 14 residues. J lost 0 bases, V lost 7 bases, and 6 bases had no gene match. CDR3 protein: CASNLQGISYEQYF. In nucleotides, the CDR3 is TGTGCCAGCAATTTACAGGGGATCTCCTACGAGCAGTACTTC.

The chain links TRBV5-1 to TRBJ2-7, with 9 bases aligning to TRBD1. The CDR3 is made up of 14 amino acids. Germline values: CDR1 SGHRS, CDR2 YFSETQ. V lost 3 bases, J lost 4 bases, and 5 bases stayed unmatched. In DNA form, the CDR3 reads TGCGCCAGCAGCTACGGACAGGGGATGTACGAGCAGTACTTC. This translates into CASSYGQGMYEQYF.

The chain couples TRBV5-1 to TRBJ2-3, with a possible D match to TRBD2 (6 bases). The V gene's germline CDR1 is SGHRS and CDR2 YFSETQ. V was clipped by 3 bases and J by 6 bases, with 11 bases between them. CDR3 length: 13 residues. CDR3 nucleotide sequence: TGCGCCAGCAGCTGGGAGGCCCCGGATACGCAGTATTTT. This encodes CASSWEAPDTQYF.

The CDR3 DNA follows: TGCACCAGCAGCATCGGACAGGGACCCTACGAGCAGTACTTC. Protein: CTSSIGQGPYEQYF. This chain joins TRBV1 and TRBJ2-7; TRBD1 is taken as the D call from the table, unchecked against the DNA. TRBV1 is recorded as a pseudogene. The CDR3 consists of 14 residues.

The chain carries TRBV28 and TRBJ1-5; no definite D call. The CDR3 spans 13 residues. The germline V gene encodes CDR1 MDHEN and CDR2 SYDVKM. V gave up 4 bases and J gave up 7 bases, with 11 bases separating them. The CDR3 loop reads CASSSGLDQPQHF. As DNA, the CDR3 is TGTGCCAGCAGTTCCGGACTCGACCAGCCCCAGCATTTT.